This T cell receptor beta chain is from a study of T cells in Graves' hyperthyroidism and ophthalmopathy. Amplified TCR beta CDR3 regions derived from RNA transcripts. A set of HTBI primers served as the primers for a first-round RT-PCR of the TCR CDR3. One entry per CDR3 protein, called by TCRdb with MiXCR from the multiplex PCR reads. The sample records nearly 250,000 distinct CDR3 sequences, approximately 24% being singletons. General study results and limits: Ophthalmopathy, which appeared later, was predicted by the model a median about 6 months before onset. Most thyroid clonotypes that were expanded above 0.001 also turned up in blood.

The germline CDR1 and CDR2 sequences are MNHEY and SVGEGT. Trimming at V came to 8 bases and at J to 1 base, leaving 4 bases not matched to a gene. The CDR3 covers 13 residues. PBMCs came from more than 9 ml fresh peripheral blood. Note on this clonotype: The target antigen is unknown.

The source of this sequence is a woman aged 40 to 49 with Graves' ophthalmopathy. Material: blood. The chain joins TRBV6-2 or TRBV6-3 to TRBJ2-5; 7 positions agree with TRBD2. The CDR3 sequence is CASWRGSQETQYF. The CDR3 DNA reads TGTGCCAGCTGGCGGGGGAGCCAAGAGACCCAGTACTTC.